The T cell receptor beta chain under discussion was sequenced for a study of regulatory T cells in long-lasting Graves disease. The germline gives CDR1 LNHNV, CDR2 YYDKDF (reference sequence). The germline V and J ends were trimmed by 3 bases and 5 bases, with 17 bases remaining between them. The length of the CDR3 is 17 residues. This clonotype has more than one count but fewer than ten. Arm-PCR with iRepertoire HTBI primers amplified the CDR3 regions for these TCR beta libraries. TCRdb reprocessed the multiplex PCR reads with MiXCR, giving one entry per CDR3 protein. The sample shows under 400,000 distinct CDR3 sequences, roughly a sixth of them seen only once. Time point noted: newly diagnosed GD, antithyroid drugs for less than 3 months. The TCR library used RNA extracted from PBMCs. These data also featured in a second study, about T cells in Graves' hyperthyroidism and ophthalmopathy. As that report states: Progression to ophthalmopathy was predicted a median of 6.5 months early.

The TCR was taken from a man aged 35-49 years with Graves disease. The chain recombines TRBV15 with TRBJ1-6, with a weak D call TRBD1 (5 bases). Here the sequenced sample was peripheral blood mononuclear cells (PBMCs), taken at new diagnosis, from a patient treated with antithyroid drugs. This CDR3 reads CATSRLQGPGHNSPLHF. The DNA of the CDR3 is TGTGCCACCAGCAGGCTGCAGGGTCCGGGGCATAATTCACCCCTCCACTTT.